This T cell receptor (beta chain) was profiled in a study of blood T cell repertoires in COVID-19. Background on the study: Acute and convalescent COVID-19 specimens originated in the United States, Italy and Spain.

Method: immunoSEQ multiplex PCR; TCRdb's copy keeps in-frame clones and lacks some. This sample has under 250,000 clones, with 88% found just once. CDR1 and CDR2 from the germline V gene are KGHSH and LQKENI. This CDR3 contains 12 residues. V was clipped by 2 bases and J by 7 bases, with 8 bases between them. The chain employs TRBV18 and TRBJ1-2; the D is unclear. The sequenced material came from peripheral blood. This receptor was taken from a woman between 55 and 75 years old with acute or convalescent COVID-19. The CDR3, as DNA: TGTGCCAGCTCACCAGATGAAGCTGGCTACACCTTC. This translates into CASSPDEAGYTF.